This passage covers 32 T cell receptor beta chains from one sample sequenced in a study of blood T cell repertoires in COVID-19. Measured with immunoSEQ multiplex PCR; TCRdb has only the in-frame clones, and not every one. The sample includes a few hundred thousand clones, 70% to 90% of them seen just once. The sample consisted of PBMCs or T cells enriched from blood (not recorded which). The receptors originated from a man between 25 and 39 years old who had recovered from COVID-19.

The CDR3 is CASSPSGQIYSPLHF. DNA of the CDR3: TGTGCCAGCAGCCCTTCGGGACAAATTTATTCACCCCTCCACTTT. The chain links TRBV9 to TRBJ1-6, with D possibly TRBD1 on 6 matching bases. Germline lookup yields CDR1 SGDLS and CDR2 YYNGEE. The CDR3 covers 15 residues. Trimming took 4 bases from V and 8 from J, leaving 16 bases between them.

The chain uses TRBV19 and TRBJ2-5; TRBD2 matches at 8 bases. The CDR3 contains 13 residues. Germline V lookup: CDR1 LNHDA, CDR2 SQIVND (reference sequence). V shed 8 bases, J shed 7 bases, and the junction held 9 bases outside the gene matches. CDR3 sequence: CASSGGLAGTQYF. Here the CDR3 DNA reads TGTGCCAGTTCCGGAGGGCTAGCGGGGACCCAGTACTTC. Supplemented by reference TRBV19 and TRBJ2-5, the full variable domain reads DGGITQSPKYLFRKEGQNVTLSCEQNLNHDAMYWYRQDPGQGLRLIYYSQIVNDFQKGDIAEGYSVSREKKESFPLTVTSAQKNPTAFYLCASSGGLAGTQYFGPGTRLLVL.

The chain has TRBV9 and TRBJ1-2, with D possibly matching TRBD1 (5 bases). The V gene lost 4 bases and the J gene lost 6 bases, with 13 bases spanning the gap. There are 13 residues in the CDR3. CDR1 and CDR2 from the germline V gene are SGDLS and YYNGEE. Here the CDR3 DNA reads TGTGCCAGCAGCTCCGTCGGGGGGAATGGCTACACCTTC. Translated: CASSSVGGNGYTF.

The chain has TRBV7-8 and TRBJ1-1; the D gene is possibly TRBD1 (5 bases). Germline CDR1 is SGHVS and CDR2 is FQNEAQ. CDR3 size: 13 residues. Trimming removed 6 bases from V and 4 bases from J, with 12 bases in between. CDR3 sequence: CASSPGRTTEAFF. DNA for the CDR3: TGTGCCAGCAGTCCAGGGAGGACCACTGAAGCTTTCTTT.

The chain employs TRBV10-2 and TRBJ1-1, with unresolved D. CDR3 length equals 15 residues. Germline V CDR1 and CDR2: WSHSY, SAAADI. V was shortened by 8 bases and J by 0 bases, with 16 bases between the two germline ends. The CDR3 protein is CASPYGLRMNTEAFF. Here the CDR3 DNA reads TGCGCCAGCCCATATGGACTGCGCATGAACACTGAAGCTTTCTTT.

The chain has TRBV2 and TRBJ2-3; a weak D match, TRBD2 (5 bases). CDR1 and CDR2 (germline): SNHLY, FYNNEI. Trimming pared 7 bases from V and 4 bases from J, leaving 18 bases between. The CDR3 has 15 amino acids. CDR3 DNA: TGTGCCAGCACCCACGACCAAATCGGGGCAGATACGCAGTATTTT. Translation: CASTHDQIGADTQYF.

This clone was seen ten or more times. The chain couples TRBV4-3 to TRBJ1-1; possibly TRBD1 for D (5 bases). Looked up from germline, CDR1 is LGHNA and CDR2 is YSLEER. The CDR3 totals 14 residues. Deletions cut 4 bases from V and 4 bases from J, with 13 bases between. In DNA, the CDR3 is TGCGCCAGCAGCCTACATGGGGGAGGCACTGAAGCTTTCTTT. Amino acids: CASSLHGGGTEAFF.

This sequence joins TRBV10-3 and TRBJ1-2; TRBD1 is a possible D gene (5 bases). CDR1 and CDR2 (germline): ENHRY, SYGVKD. V lost 7 bases and J 3 bases, leaving 24 bases between the germline ends. CDR3 size: 17 residues. The DNA of the CDR3 is TGTGCCATCATGGGGGGAATAGGACACACCGACGACTATGGCTACACCTTC. Amino acid sequence: CAIMGGIGHTDDYGYTF.

This clone was found a few times. The chain has TRBV5-1 and TRBJ2-3; D possibly corresponds to TRBD2 (7 bases). The CDR3 totals 15 residues. V dropped 9 bases and J dropped 3 bases, with 20 bases sitting between them. Germline lookup yields CDR1 SGHRS and CDR2 YFSETQ. The DNA of the CDR3 is TGCGCCACTACCTTTGGGGGGGCAAAAACAGATACGCAGTATTTT. This gives the protein CATTFGGAKTDTQYF.

V usage is TRBV30 and J usage is TRBJ2-5; 12 nucleotides agree with TRBD2. The V gene's germline CDR1 is GTSNPN and CDR2 SVGIG (reference sequence). V lost 7 bases to trimming and J lost 1 base; unmatched junction nucleotides: 1. This CDR3 has 13 amino acids. The CDR3 nucleotides are TGTGCCTTACTAGCGGGGGGCCAAGAGACCCAGTACTTC. Translated, it gives CALLAGGQETQYF.

J is TRBJ2-1 and V is TRBV29-1; D gene unclear. V lost 7 bases to trimming and J lost 8 bases, with 15 bases between them. Germline CDR1 is SQVTM and CDR2 is ANQGSEA. The CDR3 is made up of 12 amino acids. CDR3 protein: CSARRHNYEQFF. CDR3 nucleotide sequence: TGCAGCGCCCGGCGGCATAACTATGAGCAGTTCTTC.

The chain combines TRBV13 with TRBJ2-7; 9 positions match TRBD1. There are 16 residues in the CDR3. V was pared by 5 bases and J by 3 bases, with 11 bases of the junction left unmatched. Germline V gene data show CDR1 as PRHDT and CDR2 as FYEKMQ (reference sequence). The CDR3 loop reads CASSRKPGQGFYEQYF. Written as DNA, the CDR3 is TGTGCCAGCAGCCGAAAACCGGGACAGGGTTTCTACGAGCAGTACTTC.

This clone was counted between two and nine times. The chain recombines TRBV4-3 with TRBJ1-2; D is possibly TRBD1 (6 bases). Germline V gene lookup returns CDR1 LGHNA and CDR2 YSLEER. This CDR3 comprises 13 residues. V was pared by 6 bases and J by 6 bases, with 14 bases between. The CDR3 coding sequence is TGCGCCAGCAGAGGGTACAGGGAAAATGGCTACACCTTC. Amino acids: CASRGYRENGYTF.

In its sample, this clone was seen a few times. The chain employs TRBV30 and TRBJ1-6; TRBD1 aligns across 12 bases. V lost 3 bases and J lost 1; bases outside the gene matches: 13. The CDR3 has 20 residues. The germline V gene has CDR1 GTSNPN and CDR2 SVGIG (reference sequence). The CDR3 DNA reads as TGTGCCTGGAGATTGCCCCGGGGACAGGGGGCCTCGTCCTATAATTCACCCCTCCACTTT. This sequence encodes CAWRLPRGQGASSYNSPLHF.

The rearrangement uses TRBV5-1 and TRBJ2-5; tentative D call: TRBD2 (7 bases). The germline gives CDR1 SGHRS, CDR2 YFSETQ. The CDR3 covers 13 residues. Trimming took off 3 bases at V and 5 bases at J, with 11 bases between the two ends. The CDR3 loop reads CASSWSGGETQYF. CDR3 bases: TGCGCCAGCAGCTGGTCGGGGGGCGAGACCCAGTACTTC.

The rearrangement links TRBV4-3 to TRBJ2-3; maybe TRBD1 (7 bases). The length of the CDR3 is 15 residues. V was cut by 1 base and J by 6 bases, with 14 bases left in between. Germline loops: CDR1 LGHNA, CDR2 YSLEER. CDR3 in DNA: TGCGCCAGCAGCCAAGTTTTGTCAGGGGGGGATACGCAGTATTTT. Translating gives CASSQVLSGGDTQYF.

The CDR3 DNA sequence: TGTGCCAGTAGTACCCTAGGGAACACTGAAGCTTTCTTT. This gives the protein CASSTLGNTEAFF. This chain uses TRBV19 with TRBJ1-1; D is unclear. The CDR3 is 13 residues long. Germline V gives CDR1 LNHDA, CDR2 SQIVND (reference sequence). V gave up 4 bases and J gave up 1 base, with 7 bases separating them.

Worth noting for this clone: Other DNA sequences in this specimen translate into the identical CDR3. The chain employs TRBV5-1 and TRBJ1-1, with D unclear. Trimming took off 0 bases at V and 1 base at J, with 7 bases between the two ends. The CDR3 loop spans 14 amino acids. CDR1 is SGHRS, CDR2 YFSETQ, per germline. The CDR3 region is CASSLATANTEAFF. In DNA, the CDR3 is TGCGCCAGCAGCTTGGCTACAGCGAACACTGAAGCTTTCTTT.

The J gene is TRBJ1-3, the V gene TRBV5-1; D call uncertain. Trimming removed 2 bases from V and 7 bases from J, with 10 bases in between. Germline V lookup: CDR1 SGHRS, CDR2 YFSETQ. The CDR3 has 13 residues. CDR3 DNA: TGCGCCAGCAGCTTTGAAGGGAGGAACACCATATATTTT. This translates into CASSFEGRNTIYF. Variable domain in full (rest from reference TRBV5-1 and TRBJ1-3): KAGVTQTPRYLIKTRGQQVTLSCSPISGHRSVSWYQQTPGQGLQFLFEYFSETQRNKGNFPGRFSGRQFSNSRSEMNVSTLELGDSALYLCASSFEGRNTIYFGEGSWLTVV.

The J gene is TRBJ2-7, the V gene TRBV7-8; possible D gene TRBD1, 6 bases. The length of the CDR3 is 16 residues. Germline CDR1 reads SGHVS; CDR2 reads FQNEAQ. Trimming removed 1 base at V and 0 bases at J, with 13 bases between. The CDR3 DNA sequence: TGTGCCAGCAGCTTAGGGGTCGACAGGAGCTCCTACGAGCAGTACTTC. This translates into CASSLGVDRSSYEQYF.

The chain joins TRBV29-1 to TRBJ2-1; D perhaps matches TRBD2 (6 bases). Looked up from germline, CDR1 is SQVTM and CDR2 is ANQGSEA. Between the trimmed V and J ends, which lost 1 base and 3 bases, there was a span of 13 bases. This CDR3 has 15 amino acids. The CDR3 loop reads CSVEGGLSVYNEQFF. The CDR3, as DNA: TGCAGCGTTGAAGGAGGACTATCCGTCTACAATGAGCAGTTCTTC.

This chain joins TRBV12-3 or TRBV12-4 and TRBJ2-7; 7 bases agree with TRBD1. V gave up 8 bases and J gave up 0 bases; unmatched junction bases: 4. The CDR3 contains 13 residues. CDR3 DNA: TGTGCCAGCGCCCGGGACAGCTCCTACGAGCAGTACTTC. It is translated as CASARDSSYEQYF.

This clone was found once. The chain employs TRBV30 and TRBJ2-1; 10 bases align to TRBD1. CDR3 length: 14 amino acids. From germline, CDR1 is GTSNPN and CDR2 SVGIG (reference sequence). V lost 1 base, J lost 12 bases, and 9 bases stayed unmatched. CDR3 sequence: CAWSAGTGAPGQFF. The DNA of the CDR3 is TGTGCCTGGAGTGCCGGGACAGGGGCCCCTGGGCAGTTCTTC.

J is TRBJ2-2 and V is TRBV18, with D tentatively TRBD2 (7 bases). Germline lookup yields CDR1 KGHSH and CDR2 LQKENI. The ends were cut back, 1 base at V and 4 bases at J, with 10 bases in the middle. The CDR3 extends over 15 amino acids. The CDR3 DNA follows: TGTGCCAGCTCACCACGACGGGGGGCCACCGGGGAGCTGTTTTTT. Its protein product is CASSPRRGATGELFF.

This clone was seen only a few times. This sequence joins TRBV24-1 and TRBJ2-3; 15 bases agree with TRBD2. The CDR3 runs 19 residues. The trim removed 3 bases at V and 2 bases at J, leaving 8 bases unmatched. Looked up from germline, CDR1 is KGHDR and CDR2 is SFDVKD. The CDR3: CATSDTGLAGGILTDTQYF. The CDR3 DNA sequence: TGTGCCACCAGTGATACAGGACTAGCGGGGGGGATACTCACAGATACGCAGTATTTT.

The rearrangement uses TRBV19 and TRBJ2-1, with a possible D match to TRBD2 (5 bases). The CDR3 runs 15 residues. The ends were cut back, 1 base at V and 0 bases at J, with 7 bases in the middle. Per germline, CDR1 LNHDA and CDR2 SQIVND (reference sequence). The CDR3 here is CASSIAGNSYNEQFF. Written as DNA, the CDR3 is TGTGCCAGTAGTATAGCGGGGAACTCCTACAATGAGCAGTTCTTC. Filled out from reference TRBV19 and TRBJ2-1, the complete variable domain reads DGGITQSPKYLFRKEGQNVTLSCEQNLNHDAMYWYRQDPGQGLRLIYYSQIVNDFQKGDIAEGYSVSREKKESFPLTVTSAQKNPTAFYLCASSIAGNSYNEQFFGPGTRLTVL.

J is TRBJ1-4 and V is TRBV21-1; TRBD1, the D gene given by the table, was not confirmed from the DNA. TRBV21-1 constitutes a pseudogene. This CDR3 comprises 15 residues. The CDR3 loop is CASSKVSRVIEKLFF. The CDR3 DNA is TGTGCCAGCAGCAAAGTGTCCAGGGTAATTGAAAAACTGTTTTTT.

The genes are TRBV27 and TRBJ2-5; 11 positions match TRBD1. Germline V gene lookup returns CDR1 MNHEY and CDR2 SMNVEV (reference sequence). V gave up 5 bases and J gave up 7 bases; unmatched junction bases: 9. This CDR3 is 15 amino acids long. CDR3 sequence: CASSPRTGGAGTQYF. Written as DNA, the CDR3 is TGTGCCAGCAGTCCACGGACAGGGGGCGCGGGGACCCAGTACTTC.

This sequence joins TRBV2 and TRBJ2-4; D gene unclear. CDR1 and CDR2 (germline): SNHLY, FYNNEI. The CDR3 totals 13 residues. The V end was cut by 6 bases, the J end by 1 base, with 7 bases between. This chain's CDR3 is CASRLMAKNIQYF. DNA for the CDR3: TGTGCCAGCAGGCTAATGGCCAAAAACATTCAGTACTTC. Full variable domain (missing parts from reference TRBV2 and TRBJ2-4): EPEVTQTPSHQVTQMGQEVILRCVPISNHLYFYWYRQILGQKVEFLVSFYNNEISEKSEIFDDQFSVERPDGSNFTLKIRSTKLEDSAMYFCASRLMAKNIQYFGAGTRLSVL.

This clone was detected a few times. This chain connects TRBV15 to TRBJ1-5; no clear D gene. Trimming pared 5 bases from V and 2 bases from J, leaving 10 bases between. Germline V lookup: CDR1 LNHNV, CDR2 YYDKDF (reference sequence). The CDR3 is 14 amino acids. The CDR3 DNA reads TGTGCCACCAGCCTGAAGAGGGGCAATCAGCCCCAGCATTTT. It is translated as CATSLKRGNQPQHF.

The chain uses TRBV5-4 and TRBJ1-2, with TRBD1 matching 9 bases. J was trimmed by 0 bases and V by 4 bases; bases with no gene match: 10. CDR3 length: 17 residues. Per the germline V gene, CDR1 is SGHNT and CDR2 is YYREEE (reference sequence). The CDR3 loop is CASSMETGGPANYGYTF. For the CDR3, the DNA is TGTGCCAGCAGCATGGAGACAGGGGGTCCAGCTAACTATGGCTACACCTTC.

CDR3 region: CASSLVSLNTGELFF. In DNA form, the CDR3 reads TGTGCCAGCAGCCTTGTCTCCCTCAACACCGGGGAGCTGTTTTTT. V and J are TRBV3-1 (or the pseudogene TRBV3-2) and TRBJ2-2, with D unresolved. Trimming took off 4 bases at V and 2 bases at J, with 11 bases between the two ends. The germline V gene encodes CDR1 LGHDT and CDR2 YNNKEL (reference sequence). This CDR3 is built from 15 residues.